The clone carrying this T cell receptor (beta chain) was detected a few times. The entry originates in a study of shared T cell receptors in the human thymus. Profiling relied on immunoSEQ multiplex PCR, and the TCRdb table lists in-frame clones only, not all of them. Here the sample spans hundreds of thousands of clones, approximately 85% being singletons. Germline V CDR1 and CDR2: LNHDA, SQIVND (reference sequence). V lost 3 bases and J 4 bases, leaving 10 bases between the germline ends. There are 14 residues in the CDR3. The data were also submitted as part of a second study, on human thymus T cells. That investigation notes: Corrective heart surgery yielded resections, and these provided the thymus tissue. Gene usage (both V and J) appeared biased in thymic and blood repertoires.

The chain joins TRBV19 to TRBJ2-1, with D perhaps matching TRBD2 (6 bases). Sequencing input: thymocytes. The sequence derives from a girl under three years old with a congenital heart defect. In DNA, the CDR3 is TGTGCCAGTAGTATGGCGGGGAGATACAATGAGCAGTTCTTC. This translates into CASSMAGRYNEQFF.